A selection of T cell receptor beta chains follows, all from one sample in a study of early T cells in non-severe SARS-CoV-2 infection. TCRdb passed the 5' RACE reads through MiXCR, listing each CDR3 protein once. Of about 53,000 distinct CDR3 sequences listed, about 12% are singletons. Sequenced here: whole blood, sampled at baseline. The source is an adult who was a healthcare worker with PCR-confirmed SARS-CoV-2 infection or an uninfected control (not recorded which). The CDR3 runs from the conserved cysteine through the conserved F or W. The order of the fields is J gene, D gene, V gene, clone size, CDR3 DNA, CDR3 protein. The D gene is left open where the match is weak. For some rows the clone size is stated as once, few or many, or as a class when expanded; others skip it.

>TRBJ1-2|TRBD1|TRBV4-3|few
TGCGCCAGCAGCCGAGGGCAGGGGGGTTTAGCTAACTATGGCTACACCTTC
CASSRGQGGLANYGYTF
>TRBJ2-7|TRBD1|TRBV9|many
TGTGCCAGCAGCTCCACCGGGACAGCATACGAGCAGTACTTC
CASSSTGTAYEQYF
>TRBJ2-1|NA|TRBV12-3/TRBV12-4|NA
TGTGCCAGCAGTTTAAGCTGGGGATCGAATGAGCAGTTCTTC
CASSLSWGSNEQFF
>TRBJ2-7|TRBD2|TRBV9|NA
TGTGCCAGCAGCACAACTCCCGGGACTAGCGGGAGCTACGAGCAGTACTTC
CASSTTPGTSGSYEQYF
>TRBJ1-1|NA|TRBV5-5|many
TGTGCCAGCAGCTTGACGGATATTGAAGCTTTCTTT
CASSLTDIEAFF
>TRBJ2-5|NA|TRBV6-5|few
TGTGCCAGCAGTTACGACGGGTACCTGGAGACCCAGTACTTC
CASSYDGYLETQYF
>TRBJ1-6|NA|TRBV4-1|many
TGCGCCAGCAGCCAAGGGACCCCCAATAATTCACCCCTCCACTTT
CASSQGTPNNSPLHF
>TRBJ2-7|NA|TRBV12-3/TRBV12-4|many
TGTGCCAGCAGTCTTATGACCCGGCTGGGGGACTCCTACGAGCAGTACTTC
CASSLMTRLGDSYEQYF
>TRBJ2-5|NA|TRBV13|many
TGTGCCAGCAGCAAGACCCAAGAGACCCAGTACTTC
CASSKTQETQYF
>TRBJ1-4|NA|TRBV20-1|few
TGCAGTGCTAGAGGCGAGACAGTAAGAAATGAAAAACTGTTTTTT
CSARGETVRNEKLFF
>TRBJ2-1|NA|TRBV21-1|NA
TGTGCCAGCAGCAAGGGACTAGCGGACAATGAGCAGTTCTTC
CASSKGLADNEQFF
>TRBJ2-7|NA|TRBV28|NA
TGTGCCAGCAGTTTCCCGACAGCGAGCGAACCCTACGAGCAGTACTTC
CASSFPTASEPYEQYF
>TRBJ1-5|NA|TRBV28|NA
TGTGCCAGCACCCCTGGGGGGGTCGGCAATCAGCCCCAGCATTTT
CASTPGGVGNQPQHF
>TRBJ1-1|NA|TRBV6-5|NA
TGTGCCAGCAGTTTGAAGGTTATGAACACAGAAGCTTTCTTT
CASSLKVMNTEAFF
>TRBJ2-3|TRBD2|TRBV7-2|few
TGTGCCAGCAGATTAGGACTAGCGACTAGCACAGATACGCAGTATTTT
CASRLGLATSTDTQYF
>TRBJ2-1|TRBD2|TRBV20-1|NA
TGCAGTGCCAGGAGCGGGAACAATGAGCAGTTCTTC
CSARSGNNEQFF
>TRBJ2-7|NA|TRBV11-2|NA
TGTGCCAGCAGCTTGGAGACTTCGGACGAGCAGTACTTC
CASSLETSDEQYF
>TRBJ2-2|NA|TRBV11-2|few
TGTGCCAGCAGCTTAGGGGACGTGGGGCCCGGGGAGCTGTTTTTT
CASSLGDVGPGELFF
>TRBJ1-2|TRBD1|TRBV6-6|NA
TGTGCCAGCAGTTACTCTTCAGGGGGGAACTATGGCTACACCTTC
CASSYSSGGNYGYTF
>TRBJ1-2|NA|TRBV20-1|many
TGCAGTGCTGGGATCTATGGCTACACCTTC
CSAGIYGYTF
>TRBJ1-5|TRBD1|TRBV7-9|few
TGTGCCAGCAGCTTAGGACAGGGGAATCAGCCCCAGCATTTT
CASSLGQGNQPQHF
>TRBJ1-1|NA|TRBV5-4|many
TGTGCCAGCAGCTTGGCAGTGAACACTGAAGCTTTCTTT
CASSLAVNTEAFF
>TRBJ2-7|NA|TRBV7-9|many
TGTGCCAGCAGCTTCGAAGTGGGATACGAGCAGTACTTC
CASSFEVGYEQYF
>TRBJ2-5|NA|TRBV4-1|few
TGCGCCAGCAGCCTCCTGCCCGGGGACTTACAAGAGACCCAGTACTTC
CASSLLPGDLQETQYF
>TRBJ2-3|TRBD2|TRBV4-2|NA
TGTGCCAGCAGCCAGGCTAGCGGGGACACAGATACGCAGTATTTT
CASSQASGDTDTQYF
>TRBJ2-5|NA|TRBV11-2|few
TGTGCCAGCAGCTTACTAGCATCGGAGACCCAGTACTTC
CASSLLASETQYF
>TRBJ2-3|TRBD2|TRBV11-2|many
TGTGCCAGCAGTCGCCTAGCGGGCCAAACCGATACGCAGTATTTT
CASSRLAGQTDTQYF
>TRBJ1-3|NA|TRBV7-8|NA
TGTGCCAGCAGCACCGGCCGGAGCAGTTCTGAAAACACCATATATTTT
CASSTGRSSSENTIYF
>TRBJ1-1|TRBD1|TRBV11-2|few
TGTGCCAGCAGCCTAACGGGACAGAACCTTATGAACACTGAAGCTTTCTTT
CASSLTGQNLMNTEAFF
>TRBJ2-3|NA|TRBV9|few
TGTGCCAGCAGCGTATCTAGCACAGATACGCAGTATTTT
CASSVSSTDTQYF
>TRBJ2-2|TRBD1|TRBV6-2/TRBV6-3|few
TGTGCCAGCACCGACCTTGCCGGGACAGTAAACACCGGGGAGCTGTTTTTT
CASTDLAGTVNTGELFF
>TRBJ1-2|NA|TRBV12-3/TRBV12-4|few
TGTGCCAGCAGTTTCGGGGTCTATGGCTACACCTTC
CASSFGVYGYTF
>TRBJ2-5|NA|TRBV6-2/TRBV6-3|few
TGTGCCAGCAGCGGACAGGAGACCCAGTACTTC
CASSGQETQYF
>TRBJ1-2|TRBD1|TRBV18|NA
TGTGCCAGCTCACCAGGGAGGGGGCCGCCCAGCGAATATGGCTACACCTTC
CASSPGRGPPSEYGYTF
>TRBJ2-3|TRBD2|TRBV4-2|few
TGTGCCAGCAGCCAAGATACCCATTCCAGCGGGAGACCAGATACGCAGTATTTT
CASSQDTHSSGRPDTQYF
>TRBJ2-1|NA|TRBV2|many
TGTGCCAGCAGTGGGTCGGGAGCCGGTTACAATGAGCAGTTCTTC
CASSGSGAGYNEQFF
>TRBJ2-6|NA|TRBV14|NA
TGTGCCAGCAGCCAAGGATGGGTATCTGGGGCCAACGTCCTGACTTTC
CASSQGWVSGANVLTF
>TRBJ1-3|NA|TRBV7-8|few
TGTGCCAGCAGCCTTCGGAACTCTGGAAACACCATATATTTT
CASSLRNSGNTIYF
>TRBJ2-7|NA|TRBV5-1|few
TGCGCCAGCAGGGACCCAGGGAGCTCCTACGAGCAGTACTTC
CASRDPGSSYEQYF
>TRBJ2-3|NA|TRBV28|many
TGTGCCAGCAGTTTATTGCAGGGGCCAGATACGCAGTATTTT
CASSLLQGPDTQYF
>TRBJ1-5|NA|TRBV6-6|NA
TGTGCCAGCAGTGACATAGGCAATCAGCCCCAGCATTTT
CASSDIGNQPQHF
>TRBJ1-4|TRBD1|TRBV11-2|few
TGTGCCAGCAGCTTCGAAACGGGACAGGGCCCTTTAAAACTGTTTTTT
CASSFETGQGPLKLFF
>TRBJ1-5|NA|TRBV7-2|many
TGTGCCAGCAGCTCCTCTATCAGGGTGAATCAGCCCCAGCATTTT
CASSSSIRVNQPQHF
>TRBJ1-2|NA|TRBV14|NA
TGTGCCAGCAGCCAAGTAGGGCTACGGTATGGCTACACCTTC
CASSQVGLRYGYTF
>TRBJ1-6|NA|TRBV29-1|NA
TGCAGCGCTAGGACAAGAGATAATTCACCCCTCCACTTT
CSARTRDNSPLHF
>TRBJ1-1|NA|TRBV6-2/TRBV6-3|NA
TGTGCCAGCAGTTACCCTAGGGATCCCAGAGCTTTCTTT
CASSYPRDPRAFF
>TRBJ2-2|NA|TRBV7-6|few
TGTGCCAGCAGCCCTCAGAACACCGGGGAGCTGTTTTTT
CASSPQNTGELFF
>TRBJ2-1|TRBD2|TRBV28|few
TGTGCCAGCAGTTTCAGCGGGAGTAATGAGCAGTTCTTC
CASSFSGSNEQFF